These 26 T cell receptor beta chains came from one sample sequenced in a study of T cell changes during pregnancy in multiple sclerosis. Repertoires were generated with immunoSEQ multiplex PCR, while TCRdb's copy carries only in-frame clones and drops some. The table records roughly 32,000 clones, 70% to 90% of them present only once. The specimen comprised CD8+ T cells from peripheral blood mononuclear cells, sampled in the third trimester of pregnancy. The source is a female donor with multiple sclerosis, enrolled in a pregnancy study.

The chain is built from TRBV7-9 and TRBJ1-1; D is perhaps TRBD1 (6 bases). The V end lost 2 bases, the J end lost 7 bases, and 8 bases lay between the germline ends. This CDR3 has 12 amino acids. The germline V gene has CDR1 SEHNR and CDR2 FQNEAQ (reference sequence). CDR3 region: CASSLRQDEAFF. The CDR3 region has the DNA TGTGCCAGCAGCTTAAGACAGGATGAAGCTTTCTTT.

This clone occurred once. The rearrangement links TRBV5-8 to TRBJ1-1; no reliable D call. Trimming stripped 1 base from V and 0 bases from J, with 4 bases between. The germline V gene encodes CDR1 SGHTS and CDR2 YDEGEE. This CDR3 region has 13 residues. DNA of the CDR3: TGTGCCAGCAGCTTGTCCGTGAACACTGAAGCTTTCTTT. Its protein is CASSLSVNTEAFF.

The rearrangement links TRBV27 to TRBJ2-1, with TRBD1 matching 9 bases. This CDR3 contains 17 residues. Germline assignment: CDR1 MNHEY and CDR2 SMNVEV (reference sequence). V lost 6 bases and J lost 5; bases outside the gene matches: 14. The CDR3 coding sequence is TGTGCCAGCAGACATCAGAGGACAGGGGCTCCGGACAATGAGCAGTTCTTC. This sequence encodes CASRHQRTGAPDNEQFF.

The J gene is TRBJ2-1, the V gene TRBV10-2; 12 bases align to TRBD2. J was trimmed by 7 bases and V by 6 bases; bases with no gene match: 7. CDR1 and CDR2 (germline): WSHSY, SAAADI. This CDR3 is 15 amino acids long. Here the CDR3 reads CASSEGLAGRNEQFF. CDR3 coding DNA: TGCGCCAGCAGCGAGGGACTAGCGGGCAGGAATGAGCAGTTCTTC.

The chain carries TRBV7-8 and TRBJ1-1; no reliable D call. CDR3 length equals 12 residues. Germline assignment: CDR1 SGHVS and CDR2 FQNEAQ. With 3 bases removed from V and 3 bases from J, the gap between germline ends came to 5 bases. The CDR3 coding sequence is TGTGCCAGCAGCTTCGGAGACACTGAAGCTTTCTTT. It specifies CASSFGDTEAFF.

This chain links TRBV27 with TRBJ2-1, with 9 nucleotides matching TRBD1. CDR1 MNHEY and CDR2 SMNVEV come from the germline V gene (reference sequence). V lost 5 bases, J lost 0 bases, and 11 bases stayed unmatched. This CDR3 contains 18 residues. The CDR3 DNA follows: TGTGCCAGCAGTGCCGCCCCGGGACAGGGCAGCTCCTACAATGAGCAGTTCTTC. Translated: CASSAAPGQGSSYNEQFF.

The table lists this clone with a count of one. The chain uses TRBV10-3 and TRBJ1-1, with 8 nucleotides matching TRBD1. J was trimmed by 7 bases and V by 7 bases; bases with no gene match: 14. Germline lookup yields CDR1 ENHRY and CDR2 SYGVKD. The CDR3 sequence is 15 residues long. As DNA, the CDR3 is TGTGCCATCAACCCAAGTCAGGGGGCGAGGAATGAAGCTTTCTTT. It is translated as CAINPSQGARNEAFF.

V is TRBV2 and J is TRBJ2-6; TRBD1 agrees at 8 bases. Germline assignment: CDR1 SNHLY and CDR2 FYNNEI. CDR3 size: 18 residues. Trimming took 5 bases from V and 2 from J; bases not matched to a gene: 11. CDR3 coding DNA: TGTGCCAGCAGTCTACCGGGACAGGTGGTCCCTGGGGCCAACGTCCTGACTTTC. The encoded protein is CASSLPGQVVPGANVLTF. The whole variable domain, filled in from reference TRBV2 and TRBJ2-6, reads EPEVTQTPSHQVTQMGQEVILRCVPISNHLYFYWYRQILGQKVEFLVSFYNNEISEKSEIFDDQFSVERPDGSNFTLKIRSTKLEDSAMYFCASSLPGQVVPGANVLTFGAGSRLTVL.

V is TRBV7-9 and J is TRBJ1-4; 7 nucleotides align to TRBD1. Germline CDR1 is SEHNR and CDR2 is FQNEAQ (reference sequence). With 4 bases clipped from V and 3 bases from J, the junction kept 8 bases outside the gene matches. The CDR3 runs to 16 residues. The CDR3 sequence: CASSSGGTPANEKLFF. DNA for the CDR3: TGTGCCAGCAGCTCAGGGGGGACGCCGGCTAATGAAAAACTGTTTTTT.

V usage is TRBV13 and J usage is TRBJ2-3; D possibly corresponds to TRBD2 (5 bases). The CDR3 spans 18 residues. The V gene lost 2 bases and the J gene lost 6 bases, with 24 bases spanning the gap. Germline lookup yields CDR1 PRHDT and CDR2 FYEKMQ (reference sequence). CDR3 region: CASSLSHGEREGRDTQYF. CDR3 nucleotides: TGTGCCAGCAGCTTAAGTCACGGGGAAAGAGAAGGCAGGGATACGCAGTATTTT. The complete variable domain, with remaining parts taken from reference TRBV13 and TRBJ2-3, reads AAGVIQSPRHLIKEKRETATLKCYPIPRHDTVYWYQQGPGQDPQFLISFYEKMQSDKGSIPDRFSAQQFSDYHSELNMSSLELGDSALYFCASSLSHGEREGRDTQYFGPGTRLTVL.

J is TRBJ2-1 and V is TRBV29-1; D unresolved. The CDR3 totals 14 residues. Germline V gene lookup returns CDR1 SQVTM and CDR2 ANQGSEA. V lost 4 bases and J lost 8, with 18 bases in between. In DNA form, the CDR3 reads TGCAGCGTTGTCTTTGGGCCCCTGGTCGATGAGCAGTTCTTC. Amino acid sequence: CSVVFGPLVDEQFF.

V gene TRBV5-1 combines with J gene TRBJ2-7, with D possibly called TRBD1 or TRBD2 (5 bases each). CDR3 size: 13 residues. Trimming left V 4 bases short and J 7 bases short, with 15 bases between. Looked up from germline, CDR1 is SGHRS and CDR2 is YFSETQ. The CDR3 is CASSLGRPGEQYF. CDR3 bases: TGCGCCAGCAGCCTGGGACGGCCGGGGGAGCAGTACTTC.

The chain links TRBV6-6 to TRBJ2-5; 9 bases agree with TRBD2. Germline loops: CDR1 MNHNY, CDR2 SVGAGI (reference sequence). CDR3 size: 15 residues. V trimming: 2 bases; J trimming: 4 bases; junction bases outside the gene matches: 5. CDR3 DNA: TGTGCCAGCAGTTACCTGCGGGGGGGCCTAGAGACCCAGTACTTC. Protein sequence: CASSYLRGGLETQYF.

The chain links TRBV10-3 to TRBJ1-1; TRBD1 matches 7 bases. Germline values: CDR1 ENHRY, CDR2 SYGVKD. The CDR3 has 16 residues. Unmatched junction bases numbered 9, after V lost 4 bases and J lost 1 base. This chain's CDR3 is CAISGSSGGRNTEAFF. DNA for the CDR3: TGTGCCATCAGTGGATCGTCAGGGGGAAGGAACACTGAAGCTTTCTTT.

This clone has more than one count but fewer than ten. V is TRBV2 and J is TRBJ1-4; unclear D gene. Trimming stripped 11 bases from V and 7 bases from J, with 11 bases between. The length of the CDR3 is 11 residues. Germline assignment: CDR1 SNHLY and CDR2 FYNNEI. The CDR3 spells CAAREGEKLFF. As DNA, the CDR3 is TGTGCCGCAAGGGAGGGTGAAAAACTGTTTTTT.

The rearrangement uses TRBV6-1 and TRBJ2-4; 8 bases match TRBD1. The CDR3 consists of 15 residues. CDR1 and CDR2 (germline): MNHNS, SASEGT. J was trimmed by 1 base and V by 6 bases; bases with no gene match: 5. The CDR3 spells CASRMTGVAKNIQYF. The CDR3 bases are TGTGCCAGCAGAATGACAGGGGTGGCCAAAAACATTCAGTACTTC.

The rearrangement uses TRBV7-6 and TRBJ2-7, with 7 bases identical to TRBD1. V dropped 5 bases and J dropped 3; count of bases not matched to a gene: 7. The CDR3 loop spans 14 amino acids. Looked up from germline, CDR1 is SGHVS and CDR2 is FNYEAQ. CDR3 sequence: CASSPGTESYEQYF. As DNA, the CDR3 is TGTGCCAGCAGCCCGGGGACAGAGAGCTACGAGCAGTACTTC. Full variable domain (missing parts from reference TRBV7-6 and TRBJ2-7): GAGVSQSPRYKVTKRGQDVALRCDPISGHVSLYWYRQALGQGPEFLTYFNYEAQQDKSGLPNDRFSAERPEGSISTLTIQRTEQRDSAMYRCASSPGTESYEQYFGPGTRLTVT.

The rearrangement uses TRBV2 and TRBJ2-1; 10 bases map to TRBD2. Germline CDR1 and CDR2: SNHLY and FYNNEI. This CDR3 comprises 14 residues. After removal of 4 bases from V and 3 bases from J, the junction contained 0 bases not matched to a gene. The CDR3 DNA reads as TGTGCCAGCAGTGCTAGCGGGAGCTACAATGAGCAGTTCTTC. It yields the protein CASSASGSYNEQFF. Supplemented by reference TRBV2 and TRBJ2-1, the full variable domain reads EPEVTQTPSHQVTQMGQEVILRCVPISNHLYFYWYRQILGQKVEFLVSFYNNEISEKSEIFDDQFSVERPDGSNFTLKIRSTKLEDSAMYFCASSASGSYNEQFFGPGTRLTVL.

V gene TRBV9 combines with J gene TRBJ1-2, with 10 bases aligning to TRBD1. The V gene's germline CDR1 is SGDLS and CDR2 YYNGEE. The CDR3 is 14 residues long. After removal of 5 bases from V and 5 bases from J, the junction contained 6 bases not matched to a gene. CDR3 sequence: CASRLPGQGYGYTF. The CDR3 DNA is TGTGCCAGCAGGCTTCCGGGACAGGGGTATGGCTACACCTTC.

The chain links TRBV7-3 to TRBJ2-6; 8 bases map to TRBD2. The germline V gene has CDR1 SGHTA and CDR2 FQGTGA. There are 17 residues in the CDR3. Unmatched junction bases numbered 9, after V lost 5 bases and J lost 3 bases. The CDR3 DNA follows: TGTGCCAGCAGCCCCACGCCGACTAGCGTTGGGGCCAACGTCCTGACTTTC. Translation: CASSPTPTSVGANVLTF.

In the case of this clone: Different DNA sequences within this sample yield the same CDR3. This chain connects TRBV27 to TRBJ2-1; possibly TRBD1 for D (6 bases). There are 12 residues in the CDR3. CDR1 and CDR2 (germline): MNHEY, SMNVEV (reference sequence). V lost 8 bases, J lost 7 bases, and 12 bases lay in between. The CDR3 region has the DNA TGTGCCAGCGGACCTCAGGGGAATGAGCAGTTCTTC. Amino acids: CASGPQGNEQFF.

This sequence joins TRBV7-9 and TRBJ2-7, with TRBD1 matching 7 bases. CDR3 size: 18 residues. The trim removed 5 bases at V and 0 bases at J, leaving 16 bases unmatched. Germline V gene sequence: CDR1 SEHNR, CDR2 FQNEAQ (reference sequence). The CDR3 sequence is CASSLYPMVGTDSYEQYF. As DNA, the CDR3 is TGTGCCAGCAGCCTCTATCCTATGGTAGGGACAGACTCCTACGAGCAGTACTTC.

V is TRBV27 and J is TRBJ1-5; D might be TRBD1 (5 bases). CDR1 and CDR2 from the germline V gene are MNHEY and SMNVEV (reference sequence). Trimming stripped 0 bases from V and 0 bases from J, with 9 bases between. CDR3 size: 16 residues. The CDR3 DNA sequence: TGTGCCAGCAGTTTATCGGCGGGGGATAGCAATCAGCCCCAGCATTTT. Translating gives CASSLSAGDSNQPQHF.

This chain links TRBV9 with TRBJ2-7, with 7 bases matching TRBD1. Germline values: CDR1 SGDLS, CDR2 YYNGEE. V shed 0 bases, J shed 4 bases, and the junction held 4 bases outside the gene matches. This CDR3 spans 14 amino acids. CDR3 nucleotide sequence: TGTGCCAGCAGCGTAGTTCCAGGGGGTTACGAGCAGTACTTC. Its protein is CASSVVPGGYEQYF.

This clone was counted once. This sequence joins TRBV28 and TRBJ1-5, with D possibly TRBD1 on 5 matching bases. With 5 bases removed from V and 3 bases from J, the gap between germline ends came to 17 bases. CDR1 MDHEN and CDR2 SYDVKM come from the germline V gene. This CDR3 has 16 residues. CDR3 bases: TGTGCCAGCAGTCTCCCTGAAACAGGTTACAATCAGCCCCAGCATTTT. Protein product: CASSLPETGYNQPQHF.

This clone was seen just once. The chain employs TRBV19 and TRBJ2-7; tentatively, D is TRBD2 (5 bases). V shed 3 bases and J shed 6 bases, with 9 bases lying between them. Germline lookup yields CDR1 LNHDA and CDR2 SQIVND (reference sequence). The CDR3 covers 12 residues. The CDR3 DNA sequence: TGTGCCAGTAGTATTGGTGAGGGCGAGCAGTACTTC. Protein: CASSIGEGEQYF. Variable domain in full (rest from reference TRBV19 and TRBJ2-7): DGGITQSPKYLFRKEGQNVTLSCEQNLNHDAMYWYRQDPGQGLRLIYYSQIVNDFQKGDIAEGYSVSREKKESFPLTVTSAQKNPTAFYLCASSIGEGEQYFGPGTRLTVT.